Only a few counts were recorded for the clone carrying this T cell receptor beta chain. Germline loops: CDR1 SGHTS, CDR2 YDEGEE. The CDR3 is 14 residues long. V lost 5 bases, J lost 3 bases, and 12 bases lay in between. This sample is drawn from a study of identifying expanded T cells in peripheral blood. Profiling relied on immunoSEQ multiplex PCR, and the TCRdb table lists in-frame clones only, not all of them. The data hold over 70,000 clones, with 88% observed a single time. This rearrangement joins TRBV5-8 to TRBJ1-5, with a possible D match to TRBD1 (5 bases). The specimen was blood. The source of this sequence is a person aged 18 to 69 in good health. Here the CDR3 reads CASSLDGTNQPQHF. The CDR3 DNA reads TGTGCCAGCAGTCTGGACGGGACCAATCAGCCCCAGCATTTT.